The 14 T cell receptor beta chains given below trace back to one sample, sequenced in a study of CD8+CD57+ T cells in acquired aplastic anemia. Those patients picked for sequencing had displayed CD8+CD57+ cell expansion on flow cytometry. Genomic DNA templated the TCR beta VDJ and CDR3 profiling. TCRdb independently ran MiXCR on the reads; one entry per CDR3 protein. There are roughly 280,000 distinct CDR3 sequences in the sample; 45% to 65% occur only once, and approximately 1.3% lies in the top ten. The specimen was sorted CD4+, CD8+, or CD8+CD57+ T cells (not recorded which) from PBMCs. Receptor source: a human donor with aplastic anemia.

This clonotype turned up a few times. The chain joins TRBV24-1 to TRBJ2-3; either TRBD1 or TRBD2 may supply D (5 bases each). The CDR3 is made up of 19 amino acids. With 0 bases removed from V and 3 bases from J, the gap between germline ends came to 21 bases. CDR1 and CDR2 from the germline V gene are KGHDR and SFDVKD. The CDR3 bases are TGTGCCACCAGTGATTTGACGCCAGCCGGGGACCATGCGACAGATACGCAGTATTTT. Translation gives CATSDLTPAGDHATDTQYF.

The rearrangement uses TRBV7-3 and TRBJ2-3; D is possibly TRBD2 (5 bases). Germline V CDR1 and CDR2: SGHTA, FQGTGA. CDR3 length: 13 amino acids. V was shortened by 7 bases and J by 2 bases, with 10 bases between the two germline ends. CDR3 DNA sequence: TGTGCCAGCACCGGGGAGCCCACAGATACGCAGTATTTT. Its translation: CASTGEPTDTQYF.

The chain links TRBV18 to TRBJ2-2, with D uncertain. The V end was cut by 1 base, the J end by 2 bases, with 8 bases between. The CDR3 has 15 residues. The germline gives CDR1 KGHSH, CDR2 LQKENI. The CDR3 reads CASSPLERNTGELFF. The CDR3 DNA sequence: TGTGCCAGCTCACCACTTGAAAGAAACACCGGGGAGCTGTTTTTT.

On this clonotype itself: This sequence may be a read error, since a much larger clone differs from it by one base. The chain combines TRBV3-1 with TRBJ1-2; D is ambiguous. Germline V gene data show CDR1 as LGHDT and CDR2 as YNNKEL (reference sequence). V lost 5 bases and J lost 7, with 11 bases in between. The CDR3 extends over 12 amino acids. CDR3 sequence: CASSNRSGGYTF. The CDR3 DNA sequence: TGTGCCAGCAGCAACCGTTCTGGTGGCTACACCTTC.

The chain employs TRBV2 and TRBJ2-6; 9 bases align to TRBD2. Losses at the gene ends were 5 bases for V and 2 bases for J; bases not matched to a gene: 10. Germline loops: CDR1 SNHLY, CDR2 FYNNEI. The CDR3 has 18 amino acids. The CDR3, as DNA: TGTGCCAGCAGTTCCCGACTAGCGGTGAGAGCTGGGGCCAACGTCCTGACTTTC. This codes for CASSSRLAVRAGANVLTF. Full variable domain (rest looked up from reference TRBV2 and TRBJ2-6): EPEVTQTPSHQVTQMGQEVILRCVPISNHLYFYWYRQILGQKVEFLVSFYNNEISEKSEIFDDQFSVERPDGSNFTLKIRSTKLEDSAMYFCASSSRLAVRAGANVLTFGAGSRLTVL.

This clonotype was detected only a few times. The chain is built from TRBV2 and TRBJ1-2; D is perhaps TRBD1 (5 bases). The CDR3 is 13 residues long. Trimming removed 3 bases at V and 3 bases at J, with 8 bases between. Germline loops: CDR1 SNHLY, CDR2 FYNNEI. CDR3 sequence (DNA): TGTGCCAGCAGTGACGGGGCAGACTATGGCTACACCTTC. Protein product: CASSDGADYGYTF.

This clonotype was counted once. The junction shows a germline mismatch at one end, possibly a read error. The V and J genes are TRBV28 and TRBJ2-7, with D perhaps TRBD2 (6 bases). Per the germline V gene, CDR1 is MDHEN and CDR2 is SYDVKM. CDR3 length: 14 amino acids. In nucleotides, the CDR3 is TGTGCCAGCAGTTTAGGAGGGAGGTCCTGCGAGCAGTACTTC. This translates into CASSLGGRSCEQYF.

This clonotype was recorded at least ten times. This rearrangement joins TRBV27 to TRBJ1-2, with TRBD1 matching 10 bases. Per germline, CDR1 MNHEY and CDR2 SMNVEV (reference sequence). The ends lost 6 bases at V and 7 bases at J; junction bases unmatched: 8. This CDR3 comprises 14 residues. The CDR3 DNA follows: TGTGCCAGCAGGTATTCCGGGACAGGGGTTGGCTACACCTTC. Translating gives CASRYSGTGVGYTF.

This clonotype was recorded many times. The CDR3 DNA sequence: TGTGCCAGCAGCTTAGGCGGGGGAGCAACTAATGAAAAACTGTTTTTT. It translates to CASSLGGGATNEKLFF. The J gene is TRBJ1-4, the V gene TRBV7-9; tentatively, D is TRBD1 (5 bases). V shed 1 base and J shed 0 bases, with 9 bases lying between them. From germline, CDR1 is SEHNR and CDR2 FQNEAQ (reference sequence). This CDR3 is 16 amino acids long.

The V call is TRBV7-8, the J call TRBJ1-2; TRBD1 is a possible D gene (6 bases). V lost 8 bases, J lost 12 bases, and 19 bases lay in between. Germline V gene data show CDR1 as SGHVS and CDR2 as FQNEAQ. The CDR3 has 12 residues. In nucleotides, the CDR3 is TGTGCCAGCTCCCGACGGGGGCCTGGAAACACCTTC. Its protein product is CASSRRGPGNTF.

This clonotype was counted only a few times. A junction boundary mismatches the germline segment, possibly from a read error. The chain has TRBV7-9 and TRBJ1-1; no clear D. The CDR3 covers 11 residues. The germline V gene encodes CDR1 SEHNR and CDR2 FQNEAQ (reference sequence). DNA for the CDR3: TGTGCCAGCACCTTACTGTCTGAAGCTTTCTTT. This gives the protein CASTLLSEAFF.

The rearrangement uses TRBV6-5 and TRBJ1-2; D ambiguous. The CDR3 has 11 amino acids. Trimming pared 6 bases from V and 6 bases from J, leaving 8 bases between. The germline V gene encodes CDR1 MNHEY and CDR2 SVGAGI. The CDR3 bases are TGTGCCAGCAGCAACAGCGATGGCTACACCTTC. Translation gives CASSNSDGYTF.

This clonotype occurred once. The chain uses TRBV10-3 and TRBJ2-7; D might be TRBD2 (5 bases). Trimming pared 3 bases from V and 3 bases from J, leaving 18 bases between. Germline V gives CDR1 ENHRY, CDR2 SYGVKD. The CDR3 runs 16 residues. CDR3: CAISDSGRSDFYEQYF. The CDR3 nucleotides read TGTGCCATCAGTGACTCGGGAAGATCAGACTTCTACGAGCAGTACTTC.

This clonotype was seen repeatedly, ten times or more. The V gene is TRBV6-1, the J gene TRBJ2-7; D is undetermined. Trimming shortened V by 6 bases and J by 7 bases, and 7 bases separated the two germline ends. This CDR3 spans 10 amino acids. Germline assignment: CDR1 MNHNS and CDR2 SASEGT. The CDR3 protein is CASSKREQYF. CDR3 bases: TGTGCCAGCAGCAAGAGAGAGCAGTACTTC.